This T cell receptor beta chain was identified during a study of beta chain features in type 1 diabetes. Sorting of CD4+ naive, central memory, regulatory and stem cell-like memory cells was performed via CD45RO/CCR7/CD25/CD127/CD95/CD27. Sorted cells reached over 95% purity in every population. This clone was recorded a few times. The antigen is unknown. The investigators reverse transcribed all of the isolated RNA, so they sequenced expressed TCRB transcripts. Approximately 3.6 million reads were obtained on average from naive, central memory and regulatory T cell samples. The method was immunoSEQ multiplex PCR; TCRdb's version includes in-frame clones alone and lacks a portion of them. In the table there are 150,000 to 200,000 clones, 7% to 10% of which are singletons. Whole-study findings and limits: Resolution of whether HLA type affects TCRB rearrangement was not achieved here.

The TCR comes from a woman aged 18-30 years in good health. The sequencing input was central memory CD4+ T cells from blood.

CDR3 nucleotides: TGTGCCAGCAGTTACAGGGCAGATACGCAGTATTTT. As protein: CASSYRADTQYF. The V call is TRBV27, the J call TRBJ2-3, with D possibly matching TRBD1 (6 bases). This CDR3 is built from 12 residues. CDR1 and CDR2 from the germline V gene are MNHEY and SMNVEV (reference sequence). V was pared by 4 bases and J by 4 bases, with 6 bases between.